These 21 T cell receptor beta chains originate from one sample sequenced in a study of tumor-infiltrating lymphocytes in primary liver carcinoma. The template, 500 ng total RNA, yielded TCR beta cDNA made with a constant-region primer. Slightly modified ARM-PCR with three nested multiplex PCR rounds yielded TCR beta libraries. The two initial PCR rounds, around 11 cycles each, used TRBV1-TRBV30 forward and C-beta reverse primers. TCRdb reprocessed the multiplex PCR reads with MiXCR, giving one entry per CDR3 protein. This sample yields about 310,000 distinct CDR3 sequences, of which roughly three fifths are seen a single time; around 15% belongs to the top ten. Germline DNA was extracted too, while blood RNA derived from unsorted whole blood. The sequencing sample was made of peripheral blood. These receptors were taken from a woman aged 30 to 39 with primary liver carcinoma and hepatitis B virus infection.

The sample holds a few counts of this clonotype. The chain joins TRBV5-1 to TRBJ1-1; D might be TRBD1 (5 bases). The CDR3 covers 14 residues. Germline V gives CDR1 SGHRS, CDR2 YFSETQ. Trimming took 4 bases from V and 2 from J, leaving 12 bases between them. CDR3 residues: CASSARGGNTEAFF. CDR3 in DNA: TGCGCCAGCAGCGCAAGGGGCGGTAACACTGAAGCTTTCTTT.

To note about this clonotype: One end of the junction varies from germline; a read error may be responsible. This sequence joins TRBV11-2 and TRBJ2-1, with D uncertain. Germline V lookup: CDR1 SGHAT, CDR2 FQNNGV. The CDR3 is 11 residues long. The CDR3 region is CASRLSNEKSF. The CDR3 bases are TGTGCCAGCAGACTTAGCAATGAGAAGTCCTTC.

Details on this clonotype: Given the absence of the conserved phenylalanine or tryptophan at the CDR3 end, a read error is likely. The CDR3 DNA sequence: TGTGCCAGCAGTTGGACTAGCGGGAGTGGAGAGACCCAGTACCTC. This sequence encodes CASSWTSGSGETQYL. The chain uses TRBV6-2 or TRBV6-3 and TRBJ2-5; TRBD2 matches 13 bases. V shed 4 bases, J shed 4 bases, and the junction held 3 bases outside the gene matches. The CDR3 is made up of 15 amino acids. CDR1 is MNHEY and CDR2 is SVGEGT in the germline V gene.

As for this clonotype: Given a much more abundant clone one base away, this may be a read error. This chain links TRBV29-1 with TRBJ2-1, with D possibly matching TRBD2 (5 bases). The CDR3 is made up of 13 amino acids. The V gene's germline CDR1 is SQVTM and CDR2 ANQGSEA. CDR3 bases: TGCAGCGTTGAAGGAGGGCACTACAATGGGCAGTTCTTC. It translates to CSVEGGHYNGQFF.

The chain recombines TRBV7-9 with TRBJ1-2; D remains ambiguous. The ends were cut back, 1 base at V and 8 bases at J, with 8 bases in the middle. The CDR3 runs 12 residues. Per the germline V gene, CDR1 is SEHNR and CDR2 is FQNEAQ (reference sequence). This CDR3 reads CASSLVSAGYTF. DNA of the CDR3: TGTGCCAGCAGCTTAGTATCGGCGGGCTACACCTTC.

Details on this clonotype: The junction departs from germline at one end; a sequencing error may be responsible. CDR3 sequence reads: CASRSGAKSIQYF. The DNA of the CDR3 is TGTGCCAGCCGCTCCGGGGCCAAAAGCATTCAGTACTTC. The chain couples TRBV11-2 to TRBJ2-4, with D perhaps being TRBD1 or TRBD2 (5 bases each). Per germline, CDR1 SGHAT and CDR2 FQNNGV. CDR3 size: 13 residues.

The chain employs TRBV7-2 and TRBJ2-1; D is ambiguous. Germline V gene sequence: CDR1 SGHTA, CDR2 FQGNSA. The ends were cut back, 5 bases at V and 0 bases at J, with 17 bases in the middle. The CDR3 is 17 amino acids. The CDR3 region has the DNA TGTGCCAGCAGCCGAGCCCCGGCCCCGAGCTCCTACAATGAGCAGTTCTTC. Protein product: CASSRAPAPSSYNEQFF.

The chain is built from TRBV30 and TRBJ2-5; 9 bases are shared with TRBD1. V was pared by 1 base and J by 4 bases, with 7 bases of the junction left unmatched. Germline-derived CDR1 and CDR2 are GTSNPN and SVGIG (reference sequence). There are 15 residues in the CDR3. The CDR3 DNA reads TGTGCCTGGAGTGAACAGGGGGCATTAGGAGAGACCCAGTACTTC. This codes for CAWSEQGALGETQYF.

Note on this clonotype: Without the conserved terminal phenylalanine or tryptophan, this CDR3 likely stems from a read error. CDR3 amino acids: CASRQGAGQPQHL. CDR3 nucleotide sequence: TGTGCCAGCAGACAGGGGGCGGGTCAGCCCCAGCATCTT. The rearrangement uses TRBV6-5 and TRBJ1-5; 9 bases align to TRBD1. Germline V gene sequence: CDR1 MNHEY, CDR2 SVGAGI. The CDR3 totals 13 residues. V dropped 6 bases and J dropped 6; count of bases not matched to a gene: 3.

The chain couples TRBV5-5 to TRBJ2-6; D might be TRBD2 (5 bases). V lost 4 bases and J lost 6, with 14 bases in between. The germline CDR1 and CDR2 sequences are SGHKS and YYEKEE (reference sequence). CDR3 length equals 15 residues. The CDR3 DNA sequence: TGTGCCAGCAGCACCTGGACTGCTGAGGCCAACGTCCTGACTTTC. Protein product: CASSTWTAEANVLTF. Full variable domain (missing parts from reference TRBV5-5 and TRBJ2-6): DAGVTQSPTHLIKTRGQQVTLRCSPISGHKSVSWYQQVLGQGPQFIFQYYEKEERGRGNFPDRFSARQFPNYSSELNVNALLLGDSALYLCASSTWTAEANVLTFGAGSRLTVL.

In DNA, the CDR3 is TGTGCCAGCAGCGGCTTCCCTGGGGGGATAGAGCAGTTCTTC. Translation gives CASSGFPGGIEQFF. J is TRBJ2-1 and V is TRBV11-2; a possible D gene is TRBD2 (6 bases). The CDR3 has 14 residues. CDR1 and CDR2 from the germline V gene are SGHAT and FQNNGV. Trimming pared 5 bases from V and 10 bases from J, leaving 18 bases between. The full variable domain, its missing parts supplied by reference TRBV11-2 and TRBJ2-1, is EAGVAQSPRYKIIEKRQSVAFWCNPISGHATLYWYQQILGQGPKLLIQFQNNGVVDDSQLPKDRFSAERLKGVDSTLKIQPAKLEDSAVYLCASSGFPGGIEQFFGPGTRLTVL.

This clonotype was counted many times. This chain connects TRBV6-2 or TRBV6-3 to TRBJ2-1; 10 bases align to TRBD2. J was trimmed by 10 bases and V by 7 bases; bases with no gene match: 10. Germline CDR1 and CDR2: MNHEY and SVGEGT. The CDR3 extends over 14 amino acids. The CDR3 nucleotides read TGTGCCAGCATCCAGGCGGGACTAGCGAGGGAGCAGTTCTTC. As protein: CASIQAGLAREQFF.

V is TRBV6-5 and J is TRBJ1-6, with 8 bases identical to TRBD1. The CDR3 sequence is 14 residues long. CDR1 is MNHEY and CDR2 is SVGAGI in the germline V gene. J was trimmed by 7 bases and V by 8 bases; bases with no gene match: 7. The CDR3 DNA reads TGTGCCAGCTCAAGGACAGGGTTGAATTCACCCCTCCACTTT. This gives the protein CASSRTGLNSPLHF.

This clonotype was picked up a small number of times. This sequence may be a read error, since a much larger clone differs from it by one base. The J gene is TRBJ2-5, the V gene TRBV6-6; 9 nucleotides agree with TRBD2. The CDR3 spans 13 residues. V shed 10 bases, J shed 2 bases, and the junction held 5 bases outside the gene matches. CDR1 MNHNY and CDR2 SVGAGI come from the germline V gene (reference sequence). CDR3 sequence (DNA): TGTGCCAACGGACTAGCGCGGCAAGAGACCCAGTACTTC. Translating gives CANGLARQETQYF.

As regards this clonotype: A junction boundary mismatches the germline segment, possibly from a read error. V and J are TRBV5-4 and TRBJ2-6, with a possible D match to TRBD1 (6 bases). The CDR3 consists of 16 residues. CDR1 is SGHNT, CDR2 YYREEE, per germline (reference sequence). Here the CDR3 reads CASNPGTSSGANVMTF. The CDR3 DNA reads as TGTGCCAGCAACCCGGGGACAAGCTCTGGGGCCAACGTCATGACTTTC.

This chain links TRBV9 with TRBJ2-6; either TRBD1 or TRBD2 may supply D (5 bases each). There are 21 residues in the CDR3. CDR1 is SGDLS, CDR2 YYNGEE, per germline. Trimming stripped 4 bases from V and 4 bases from J, with 30 bases between. The CDR3 sequence is CASSLRIMGPDSRTGANVLTF. The CDR3 DNA follows: TGTGCCAGCAGCTTGAGAATCATGGGACCCGACTCCCGGACAGGGGCCAACGTCCTGACTTTC.

This clonotype came up a few times. The V call is TRBV6-1, the J call TRBJ2-7; 8 bases fit TRBD2. V lost 7 bases, J lost 7 bases, and 9 bases stayed unmatched. The germline CDR1 and CDR2 sequences are MNHNS and SASEGT. The CDR3 runs 13 residues. As DNA, the CDR3 is TGTGCCAGCAAGTTTAGCGGGGTGGGAGAGCAGTACTTC. Translating gives CASKFSGVGEQYF.

This clonotype was observed many times. The gene calls are TRBV6-1 and TRBJ1-2, with TRBD1 as a possible D gene (5 bases). Trimming stripped 7 bases from V and 6 bases from J, with 18 bases between. The length of the CDR3 is 14 residues. The germline V gene encodes CDR1 MNHNS and CDR2 SASEGT. The CDR3 loop reads CASNRRGATDGYTF. The CDR3 DNA reads as TGTGCCAGCAACAGAAGAGGGGCCACCGATGGCTACACCTTC.

With respect to this clonotype: In this CDR3 the conserved last residue, phenylalanine or tryptophan, is missing, so a read error is likely. Because the CDR3's place on the DNA is in doubt, the DNA is left out and the CDR3 is given as listed by TCRdb. The CDR3 protein is CASSLGLEEFI. The chain couples TRBV6-6 to TRBJ2-1; the D segment call TRBD2 is taken from the table without a DNA check. Germline lookup yields CDR1 MNHNY and CDR2 SVGAGI (reference sequence). The CDR3 comprises 11 residues, both ends counted.

On this clonotype itself: Germline and junction disagree at one end, which may indicate a read error. The CDR3 protein is CASSYGTAHTDAQYF. CDR3 nucleotides: TGTGCCAGCAGTTATGGGACAGCCCACACAGATGCGCAGTATTTT. The gene calls are TRBV6-9 and TRBJ2-3; 7 positions match TRBD1. The CDR3 has 15 amino acids. Germline CDR1 MNHGY, CDR2 SVAAGI.

As for this clonotype: At one boundary the junction diverges from the germline segment, which might be a read error. The J gene is TRBJ2-3, the V gene TRBV6-5, with TRBD2 matching over 11 bases. Per the germline V gene, CDR1 is MNHEY and CDR2 is SVGAGI. CDR3 length: 19 amino acids. The CDR3: CVSSCSVSGRARGPDTQYF. The CDR3 DNA is TGTGTCAGCAGTTGCTCGGTTAGCGGGAGGGCCCGCGGCCCAGATACGCAGTATTTT.